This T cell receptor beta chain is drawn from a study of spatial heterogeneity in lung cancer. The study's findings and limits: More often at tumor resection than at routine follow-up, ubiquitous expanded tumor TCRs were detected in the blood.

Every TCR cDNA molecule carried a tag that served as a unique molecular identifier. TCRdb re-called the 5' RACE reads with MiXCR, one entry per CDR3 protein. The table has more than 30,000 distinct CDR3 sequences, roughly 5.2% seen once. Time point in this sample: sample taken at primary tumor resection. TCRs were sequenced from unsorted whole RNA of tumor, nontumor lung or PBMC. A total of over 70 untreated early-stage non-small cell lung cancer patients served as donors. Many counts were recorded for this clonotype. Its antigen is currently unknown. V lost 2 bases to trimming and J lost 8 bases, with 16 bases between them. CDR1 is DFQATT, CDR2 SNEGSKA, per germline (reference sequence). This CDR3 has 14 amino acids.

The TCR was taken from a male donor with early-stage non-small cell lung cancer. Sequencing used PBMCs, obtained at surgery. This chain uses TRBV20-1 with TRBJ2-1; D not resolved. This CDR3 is CSARRWASVDEQFF. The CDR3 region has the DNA TGCAGTGCTAGAAGGTGGGCCTCCGTAGATGAGCAGTTCTTC.